This TCR beta chain was identified in a study of T cell repertoires in cytomegalovirus infection. Study context: Well-studied HLA-B-restricted CMV epitopes were used in the study alongside recently identified HLA-C-restricted ones. Public TCR beta signatures marked donors with CMV infection and the matching HLA. Study outcomes and limitations: HLA-C-restricted, CMV-specific TCR beta clonotypes were dominant ex vivo.

A remark on this clonotype: The antigen is undetermined. Since a much larger clone is just one base distant, this may be a read error.

This CDR3 is 17 amino acids long. The V gene's germline CDR1 is SGHVS and CDR2 FNYEAQ. MiXCR, applied by TCRdb to the reads, yields one record per CDR3 protein. The sample carries about 830,000 distinct CDR3 sequences, approximately 29% recorded once. The origin of this receptor is a human donor in good health (CMV status not recorded). Some clones in this sample may be carry-over from other donors' samples. The input for sequencing was cultured CD8+ T cells from PBMCs, taken from culture after CMV antigen stimulation. The rearrangement links TRBV7-6 to TRBJ2-2; 10 bases match TRBD2. The CDR3 region has the DNA TGTTCCAGCAGCCTAACTAGCGGGGCGGCGAACACCGGGGAGCTGTTTTTT. Its translation is CSSSLTSGAANTGELFF.